This T cell receptor beta chain was recorded in a study of blood T cell repertoires in COVID-19. About the research overall: Donors in the United States, Italy and Spain gave samples during acute or convalescent COVID-19.

In germline, CDR1 is SNHLY, CDR2 FYNNEI. Trimming cost V 8 bases and J 1 base; bases outside gene matches: 16. CDR3 length: 17 residues. Authors' methods: Reference gene primer amplification yielded estimated nucleated cell counts. This table comes from immunoSEQ multiplex PCR, and its TCRdb copy is limited to in-frame clones, with some not included. V and J calls and clone size are as listed in that table; D and trimming were resolved from the DNA. The table lists about 120,000 clones, 70% to 85% of them singletons. Source material: peripheral blood. The receptor comes from a man aged 50-59 years with acute or convalescent COVID-19. The chain couples TRBV2 to TRBJ1-1; 7 bases line up with TRBD1. CDR3 protein: CASVGTEGMGANTEAFF. The DNA for the CDR3 is TGTGCCAGCGTAGGGACAGAAGGGATGGGGGCGAACACTGAAGCTTTCTTT.